This T cell receptor (beta chain) comes out of a study of T cells in Graves' hyperthyroidism and ophthalmopathy. Comments on this clonotype: A much larger clone lies a single base off, so this may be a read error. Lacking the conserved final phenylalanine or tryptophan, this CDR3 likely reflects a read error.

TCR beta CDR3 regions were amplified from RNA. With the HTBI primer set, the TCR CDR3 went through a first round of RT-PCR. TCRdb recomputed calls from the multiplex PCR reads with MiXCR, one row per CDR3 protein. The sample yields 350,000 to 400,000 distinct CDR3 sequences, more than 11% seen once. Every diagnosis used clinical symptoms, serum thyroxine and TRAb, thyroid ultrasound and orbital computed tomography. Fresh peripheral blood, 9.5 to 10 ml of it, supplied the PBMCs. With 6 bases removed from V and 4 bases from J, the gap between germline ends came to 10 bases. The CDR3 loop spans 13 amino acids.

V and J are TRBV12-3 or TRBV12-4 and TRBJ1-5, with TRBD1 as a possible D gene (5 bases). This receptor was identified in a woman aged 55-69 years with Graves' hyperthyroidism. The sequenced sample consisted of blood. The CDR3 DNA reads as TGTGCCAGCAGGGTGGGGGGAAATCAGCCCCAGCATCTT. It codes for CASRVGGNQPQHL.